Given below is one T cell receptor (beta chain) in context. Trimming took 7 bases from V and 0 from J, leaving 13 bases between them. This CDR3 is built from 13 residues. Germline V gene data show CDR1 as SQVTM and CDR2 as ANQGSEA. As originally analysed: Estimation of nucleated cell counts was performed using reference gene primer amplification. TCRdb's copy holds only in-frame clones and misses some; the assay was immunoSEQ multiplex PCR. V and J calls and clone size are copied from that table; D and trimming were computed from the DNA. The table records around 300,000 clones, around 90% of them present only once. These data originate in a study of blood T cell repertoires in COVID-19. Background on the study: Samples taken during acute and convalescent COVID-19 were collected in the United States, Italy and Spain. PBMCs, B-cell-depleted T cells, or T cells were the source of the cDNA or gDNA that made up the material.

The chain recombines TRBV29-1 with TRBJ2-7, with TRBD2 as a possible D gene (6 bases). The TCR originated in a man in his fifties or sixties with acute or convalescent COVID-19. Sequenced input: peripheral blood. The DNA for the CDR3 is TGCAGCGCGGGGGAAGGGGTCTCCTACGAGCAGTACTTC. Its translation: CSAGEGVSYEQYF.